This paragraph covers one T cell receptor (beta chain) sequence. The target antigen is unknown. These data originate in a study of CD8 T cells in ankylosing spondylitis. TCRdb fed the 5' RACE reads into MiXCR, producing one record per CDR3 protein. The profile covers 250,000 or so distinct CDR3 sequences, with around 11% appearing a single time and 5.5% to 8% taken by the ten largest. CDR1 SGHRS and CDR2 YFSETQ come from the germline V gene. With V trimmed by 0 bases and J by 2 bases, 10 bases remained unmatched. CDR3 length equals 18 residues. Study-level points and caveats: The authors reported significant enrichment of disease-linked clones in matched ankylosing spondylitis synovial fluid. A subset of motif variants has previously been described in the synovial fluid and blood of reactive arthritis.

The specimen was blood, either unsorted or a sorted T cell fraction (not recorded which). This receptor was identified in a male donor with ankylosing spondylitis or in good health (not recorded which). The chain carries TRBV5-1 and TRBJ2-1, with TRBD2 matching over 8 bases. The CDR3 region is CASSLEEREREPYNEQFF. The CDR3 coding sequence is TGCGCCAGCAGCTTGGAGGAGCGGGAGAGGGAGCCCTACAATGAGCAGTTCTTC. The variable domain in full, completed from reference TRBV5-1 and TRBJ2-1, reads KAGVTQTPRYLIKTRGQQVTLSCSPISGHRSVSWYQQTPGQGLQFLFEYFSETQRNKGNFPGRFSGRQFSNSRSEMNVSTLELGDSALYLCASSLEEREREPYNEQFFGPGTRLTVL.